Listed here are 28 T cell receptor beta chains from one sample, sequenced in a study of blood T cell repertoires in COVID-19. Assay: immunoSEQ multiplex PCR; the TCRdb copy retains only in-frame clones and omits some. Found here are 350,000 to 450,000 clones, approximately 89% of them singletons; the top ten hold 0.86%. The sample taken for sequencing was PBMCs or T cells enriched from blood (not recorded which). These receptors were taken from a middle-aged woman who had been exposed to COVID-19.

This chain uses TRBV19 with TRBJ1-2; 7 bases fit TRBD1. V was pared by 3 bases and J by 2 bases, with 6 bases of the junction left unmatched. Germline CDR1 reads LNHDA; CDR2 reads SQIVND (reference sequence). The CDR3 spans 15 residues. DNA for the CDR3: TGTGCCAGTAGTATTTCCAGGGGGTCGAACTATGGCTACACCTTC. Translated, it gives CASSISRGSNYGYTF.

The chain links TRBV29-1 to TRBJ2-2, with D maybe TRBD1 (5 bases). The germline V gene has CDR1 SQVTM and CDR2 ANQGSEA. This CDR3 has 12 amino acids. Trimming took off 7 bases at V and 8 bases at J, with 14 bases between the two ends. The chain's CDR3 is CSAQGLGGELFF. CDR3 DNA: TGCAGCGCCCAGGGTTTGGGGGGGGAGCTGTTTTTT.

The chain combines TRBV7-2 with TRBJ2-3; TRBD2 matches at 13 bases. CDR3 length: 17 residues. Germline trimming cut 3 bases from V and 0 bases from J; bases unmatched to any gene: 3. The germline V gene encodes CDR1 SGHTA and CDR2 FQGNSA. CDR3 DNA sequence: TGTGCCAGCAGCTTTGGGGGACTAGCGGGGAGCACAGATACGCAGTATTTT. Its translation is CASSFGGLAGSTDTQYF. Full variable domain (rest looked up from reference TRBV7-2 and TRBJ2-3): GAGVSQSPSNKVTEKGKDVELRCDPISGHTALYWYRQSLGQGLEFLIYFQGNSAPDKSGLPSDRFSAERTGGSVSTLTIQRTQQEDSAVYLCASSFGGLAGSTDTQYFGPGTRLTVL.

The genes are TRBV29-1 and TRBJ2-5; TRBD2 is a possible D gene (5 bases). The CDR3 has 12 residues. The germline V gene encodes CDR1 SQVTM and CDR2 ANQGSEA. V was clipped by 4 bases and J by 2 bases, with 8 bases between them. In DNA, the CDR3 is TGCAGCGTTGTTTCGGGGCAAGAGACCCAGTACTTC. Amino acids: CSVVSGQETQYF.

This chain links TRBV7-9 with TRBJ1-5; D is undetermined. Trimming removed 6 bases at V and 2 bases at J, with 5 bases between. Germline loops: CDR1 SEHNR, CDR2 FQNEAQ (reference sequence). CDR3 length: 12 amino acids. In DNA, the CDR3 is TGTGCCAGCAGTCGAGGCAATCAGCCCCAGCATTTT. This sequence encodes CASSRGNQPQHF.

The chain combines TRBV7-8 with TRBJ1-1; maybe TRBD1 (6 bases). Germline loops: CDR1 SGHVS, CDR2 FQNEAQ. The CDR3 consists of 15 residues. V lost 3 bases and J 6 bases, leaving 17 bases between the germline ends. CDR3 sequence reads: CASSLGGGVSAEAFF. CDR3 nucleotide sequence: TGTGCCAGCAGCTTGGGAGGGGGGGTGAGTGCTGAAGCTTTCTTT.

This chain joins TRBV5-1 and TRBJ2-7, with D maybe TRBD2 (5 bases). Germline V gives CDR1 SGHRS, CDR2 YFSETQ. The length of the CDR3 is 15 residues. The V gene lost 5 bases and the J gene lost 2 bases, with 17 bases spanning the gap. Written as DNA, the CDR3 is TGCGCCAGCAGGAGGACCGTCGAGGGAGCCTACGAGCAGTACTTC. This encodes CASRRTVEGAYEQYF.

V is TRBV5-1 and J is TRBJ1-1; 8 bases align to TRBD1. Trimming took 6 bases from V and 7 from J; bases not matched to a gene: 8. This CDR3 spans 13 amino acids. CDR1 is SGHRS, CDR2 YFSETQ, per germline. The CDR3 region has the DNA TGCGCCAGCACCCCGGACAGGGCGGTTGAAGCTTTCTTT. This translates into CASTPDRAVEAFF.

The chain employs TRBV7-9 and TRBJ1-5; no definite D call. Per germline, CDR1 SEHNR and CDR2 FQNEAQ (reference sequence). This CDR3 is 13 amino acids long. Trimming cost V 3 bases and J 3 bases, with 6 bases left between them. The DNA of the CDR3 is TGTGCCAGCAGCTTCTTAAACAATCAGCCCCAGCATTTT. It yields the protein CASSFLNNQPQHF.

The V call is TRBV19, the J call TRBJ2-7, with 7 bases lining up with TRBD1. After removal of 6 bases from V and 4 bases from J, the junction contained 6 bases not matched to a gene. Germline V gene lookup returns CDR1 LNHDA and CDR2 SQIVND (reference sequence). The CDR3 is made up of 13 amino acids. The CDR3 loop is CASSPGTEYEQYF. The CDR3, as DNA: TGTGCCAGTAGCCCGGGGACAGAATACGAGCAGTACTTC.

J is TRBJ1-1 and V is TRBV29-1; 8 bases agree with TRBD1. J was trimmed by 4 bases and V by 6 bases; bases with no gene match: 7. The germline gives CDR1 SQVTM, CDR2 ANQGSEA. The CDR3 consists of 13 residues. CDR3 amino acids: CSVAGGAGTEAFF. Here the CDR3 DNA reads TGCAGCGTAGCAGGGGGCGCGGGCACTGAAGCTTTCTTT.

The rearrangement joins TRBV6-5 to TRBJ1-2; 8 nucleotides match TRBD1. Germline V CDR1 and CDR2: MNHEY, SVGAGI. Trimming at V came to 6 bases and at J to 10 bases, leaving 7 bases not matched to a gene. The CDR3 is 12 residues long. Here the CDR3 reads CASRQRQGYYTF. CDR3 nucleotides: TGTGCCAGCAGACAAAGACAGGGGTACTACACCTTC.

The chain has TRBV7-2 and TRBJ2-1; a possible D gene is TRBD1 (6 bases). The CDR3 is 17 residues long. The germline V gene encodes CDR1 SGHTA and CDR2 FQGNSA. Trimming stripped 4 bases from V and 0 bases from J, with 16 bases between. This chain's CDR3 is CASSYRDTGGSYNEQFF. As DNA, the CDR3 is TGTGCCAGCAGCTACCGGGACACTGGGGGCTCCTACAATGAGCAGTTCTTC.

The J gene is TRBJ2-5, the V gene TRBV27; TRBD2 agrees at 8 bases. Germline V gene lookup returns CDR1 MNHEY and CDR2 SMNVEV (reference sequence). V shed 5 bases and J 5 bases; nucleotides not matched to a gene: 10. The CDR3 sequence is 15 residues long. DNA of the CDR3: TGTGCCAGCAGTCCCCCGGGACGCGGGGGGGAGACCCAGTACTTC. Amino acid sequence: CASSPPGRGGETQYF.

This chain's CDR3 is CASRPDRGSPYGYTF. The CDR3 nucleotides read TGTGCCAGTAGACCGGACAGGGGCTCGCCTTATGGCTACACCTTC. The chain is built from TRBV19 and TRBJ1-2, with 9 bases lining up with TRBD1. The germline gives CDR1 LNHDA, CDR2 SQIVND (reference sequence). This CDR3 has 15 amino acids. J was trimmed by 5 bases and V by 6 bases; bases with no gene match: 10.

This clone appeared a single time. V usage is TRBV6-5 and J usage is TRBJ2-2; D is unresolved. Germline lookup yields CDR1 MNHEY and CDR2 SVGAGI. Trimming cost V 2 bases and J 6 bases, with 10 bases left between them. This CDR3 has 14 residues. CDR3 sequence (DNA): TGTGCCAGCAGTTACCGAAAGAGTTCCGGGGAGCTGTTTTTT. It codes for CASSYRKSSGELFF.

The chain has TRBV9 and TRBJ1-4; 7 bases map to TRBD1. J was trimmed by 0 bases and V by 4 bases; bases with no gene match: 3. The CDR3 contains 15 residues. From germline, CDR1 is SGDLS and CDR2 YYNGEE. This CDR3 is CASSLGTATNEKLFF. Written as DNA, the CDR3 is TGTGCCAGCAGCCTCGGGACAGCAACTAATGAAAAACTGTTTTTT.

The rearrangement links TRBV19 to TRBJ1-6; D gene uncertain. The CDR3 contains 15 residues. From germline, CDR1 is LNHDA and CDR2 SQIVND (reference sequence). V was pared by 5 bases and J by 2 bases, with 10 bases between. CDR3 DNA: TGTGCCAGTAGTTACGGAGGGACCTATAATTCACCCCTCCACTTT. Translating it yields CASSYGGTYNSPLHF.

This clone was seen more than once but under ten times. Different DNA sequences within this sample yield the same CDR3. The V gene is TRBV19, the J gene TRBJ1-3, with TRBD1 identical over 7 bases. Looked up from germline, CDR1 is LNHDA and CDR2 is SQIVND (reference sequence). The CDR3 is made up of 14 amino acids. The V segment lost 4 bases and the J segment 4 bases; nucleotides outside the gene matches: 4. The CDR3 reads CASSTGTAGNTIYF. CDR3 DNA sequence: TGTGCCAGTAGTACAGGGACAGCCGGAAACACCATATATTTT.

The chain couples TRBV5-1 to TRBJ2-5; TRBD2 matches 15 bases. Per the germline V gene, CDR1 is SGHRS and CDR2 is YFSETQ. Trimming took 4 bases from V and 7 from J; bases not matched to a gene: 5. The CDR3 has 15 amino acids. The CDR3 loop reads CASSTGLAGGWTQYF. As DNA, the CDR3 is TGCGCCAGCAGCACGGGACTAGCGGGGGGTTGGACCCAGTACTTC.

The gene calls are TRBV7-9 and TRBJ2-7, with 8 bases aligning to TRBD1. CDR1 and CDR2 (germline): SEHNR, FQNEAQ (reference sequence). The ends lost 5 bases at V and 0 bases at J; junction bases unmatched: 3. There are 14 residues in the CDR3. The CDR3 loop reads CASSPDRDSYEQYF. The DNA of the CDR3 is TGTGCCAGCAGCCCGGACAGGGACTCCTACGAGCAGTACTTC.

The genes are TRBV9 and TRBJ1-1; D remains unclear. CDR3 length: 14 residues. V gave up 0 bases and J gave up 0 bases, with 6 bases separating them. Germline CDR1 reads SGDLS; CDR2 reads YYNGEE. DNA of the CDR3: TGTGCCAGCAGCGTAGCTACTGTGAACACTGAAGCTTTCTTT. It translates to CASSVATVNTEAFF.

The genes are TRBV30 and TRBJ1-2, with D maybe TRBD1 (6 bases). Germline values: CDR1 GTSNPN, CDR2 SVGIG (reference sequence). The germline V and J ends were trimmed by 4 bases and 6 bases, with 18 bases remaining between them. CDR3 length: 14 residues. In nucleotides, the CDR3 is TGTGCCTGGACCGCGACAGGTCGGAGGCATGGCTACACCTTC. The encoded protein is CAWTATGRRHGYTF.

The V and J genes are TRBV5-1 and TRBJ1-4; D ambiguous. In germline, CDR1 is SGHRS, CDR2 YFSETQ. The CDR3 runs to 15 residues. V dropped 0 bases and J dropped 2 bases, with 8 bases sitting between them. The CDR3 is CASSLGGGTNEKLFF. In DNA, the CDR3 is TGCGCCAGCAGCTTGGGAGGTGGGACTAATGAAAAACTGTTTTTT.

The CDR3 nucleotides are TGTGCCAGCAGCTTTCGGGACAGGGGGCCTTACACCTTC. Amino acid sequence: CASSFRDRGPYTF. The V gene is TRBV13, the J gene TRBJ1-2; 12 bases are shared with TRBD1. Per germline, CDR1 PRHDT and CDR2 FYEKMQ (reference sequence). With V trimmed by 3 bases and J by 11 bases, 4 bases remained unmatched. The CDR3 runs 13 residues.

On this clone itself: Other nucleotide sequences in the sample specify the same CDR3. The genes are TRBV19 and TRBJ1-1; 7 bases line up with TRBD1. Losses at the gene ends were 3 bases for V and 5 bases for J; bases not matched to a gene: 6. Germline V gives CDR1 LNHDA, CDR2 SQIVND (reference sequence). This CDR3 spans 14 amino acids. The CDR3 reads CASSIKGAGTEAFF. In DNA, the CDR3 is TGTGCCAGTAGTATCAAGGGGGCAGGGACTGAAGCTTTCTTT.

The V and J genes are TRBV7-9 and TRBJ2-5; possible D gene TRBD2, 6 bases. Trimming stripped 4 bases from V and 2 bases from J, with 11 bases between. The CDR3 consists of 14 residues. CDR1 and CDR2 from the germline V gene are SEHNR and FQNEAQ (reference sequence). CDR3 protein: CASSSRELQETQYF. The CDR3 DNA sequence: TGTGCCAGCAGCTCCCGGGAGTTACAAGAGACCCAGTACTTC.

The chain joins TRBV5-4 to TRBJ1-2, with a tentative D call TRBD1 (6 bases). The germline V and J ends were trimmed by 5 bases and 0 bases, with 17 bases remaining between them. CDR3 size: 16 residues. In germline, CDR1 is SGHNT, CDR2 YYREEE (reference sequence). The CDR3 loop is CASSATTGLANYGYTF. CDR3 in DNA: TGTGCCAGCAGTGCTACTACAGGGCTGGCTAACTATGGCTACACCTTC.